This is a list of T cell receptor beta chains from one sample in a study of blood T cell repertoires in COVID-19. Assay used: immunoSEQ multiplex PCR; TCRdb lists only in-frame clones, some missing. The data contain around 700,000 clones, 85% to 90% of them singletons. Sequences were obtained from peripheral blood. Receptors originate from a woman aged 18 to 35 with acute or convalescent COVID-19. CDR3s include the opening cysteine and the closing phenylalanine or tryptophan. The D gene is left open where the match is weak. Part of the rows lack a size; the others show once, few, many or a class for expanded clones.

>TRBV4-3|TRBJ2-7|many|TRBD1
TGCGCCAGCAGTCAGACCAGGACAGGGGGCTACGAGCAGTACTTC
CASSQTRTGGYEQYF
>TRBV30|TRBJ1-1|.|.
TGTGCCTGGAGTATGGGGGGAGACACTGAAGCTTTCTTT
CAWSMGGDTEAFF
>TRBV30|TRBJ2-2|.|.
TGTGCCTGGAGATTCGGTGGGGGGACTAACACCGGGGAGCTGTTTTTT
CAWRFGGGTNTGELFF
>TRBV2|TRBJ1-1|.|.
TGTGCCAGCAGTGAAGTATACAGGGTTATTGGCACTGAAGCTTTCTTT
CASSEVYRVIGTEAFF
>TRBV3-1/TRBV3-2|TRBJ2-2|.|.
TGTGCCAGCAGCCCGCGGACAGGGAGGGACGGGGAGCTGTTTTTT
CASSPRTGRDGELFF
>TRBV5-1|TRBJ2-2|once|.
TGCGCCAGCAGCTTCGAGTCGGGGGAGCTGTTTTTT
CASSFESGELFF
>TRBV7-2|TRBJ1-1|.|TRBD1
TGTGCCAGCACCCTAGCCGTCGGACAGGGCGAAGCTTTCTTT
CASTLAVGQGEAFF
>TRBV19|TRBJ1-1|.|TRBD1
TGTGCCAGTAGTATAACAGGGGCTTGGGGTGAAGCTTTCTTT
CASSITGAWGEAFF
>TRBV11-2|TRBJ1-2|.|.
TGTGCCAGCAGCCGGTCGGGTCCCCAGGGCTACACCTTC
CASSRSGPQGYTF
>TRBV29-1|TRBJ1-1|.|.
TGCAGCGCGGACCACGGACGCCTGGAGGACACTGAAGCTTTCTTT
CSADHGRLEDTEAFF
>TRBV5-4|TRBJ2-7|.|.
TGTGCCGCCGGACAGGAGCAGTACTTC
CAAGQEQYF
>TRBV3-1/TRBV3-2|TRBJ1-3|.|TRBD1
TGTGCCAGCAGCCAAGAAACAGGGGTAGAGGGAAACACCATATATTTT
CASSQETGVEGNTIYF
>TRBV24-1|TRBJ2-7|.|TRBD1
TGTGCCACCAGTGATCCGCACAGGGGCTATCACGAGCAGTACTTC
CATSDPHRGYHEQYF
>TRBV30|TRBJ1-2|.|.
TGTGCCTGGAGTGGGACTCTTGGCTACACCTTC
CAWSGTLGYTF
>TRBV3-1/TRBV3-2|TRBJ1-1|.|.
TGTGCCAGCAGCCAAGATGGGGGGAGGGTTGCTGAAGCTTTCTTT
CASSQDGGRVAEAFF
>TRBV7-9|TRBJ2-1|.|.
TGTGCCACTACAGGAGGGGAGCAGTTCTTC
CATTGGEQFF
>TRBV6-2/TRBV6-3|TRBJ1-5|.|.
TGTGCCAGCAGTTCCAGCGGTGAAGGGTATAGCAATCAGCCCCAGCATTTT
CASSSSGEGYSNQPQHF
>TRBV7-2|TRBJ1-1|.|.
TGTGCCAGCAGCTTAAGTTGGCGGACTGAAGCTTTCTTT
CASSLSWRTEAFF
>TRBV6-6|TRBJ2-7|.|TRBD1
TGTGCCAGCAGTTGGACCGGGACAGGGTCCTACGAGCAGTACTTC
CASSWTGTGSYEQYF
>TRBV2|TRBJ1-2|.|.
TGTGCCAGCAGTGAATTGGGGGCCGTCTATGGCTACACCTTC
CASSELGAVYGYTF
>TRBV7-2|TRBJ1-1|.|.
TGTGCCAGCCGCCTTACCGGGACTGAAGCTTTCTTT
CASRLTGTEAFF
>TRBV27|TRBJ2-3|.|TRBD2
TGTGCCAGCAGTTTCCGGGAGGATGGGACAGATACGCAGTATTTT
CASSFREDGTDTQYF
>TRBV4-1|TRBJ1-5|.|TRBD1
TGCGCCAGCAGCCACCCCGCAAACACAGGGGGCGATCAGCCCCAGCATTTT
CASSHPANTGGDQPQHF
>TRBV5-8|TRBJ1-5|.|TRBD1
TGTGCCAGCAGCGCGGGACAGGCGAACAATCAGCCCCAGCATTTT
CASSAGQANNQPQHF
>TRBV5-1|TRBJ2-7|.|.
TGCGCCAGCAAAGAGTGGGGCCTATCCTACGAGCAGTACTTC
CASKEWGLSYEQYF
>TRBV13|TRBJ1-5|.|.
TGTGCCAGCGCCAACATAGGACGTCGGGGAGGAGCCCAGCATTTT
CASANIGRRGGAQHF
>TRBV3-1/TRBV3-2|TRBJ2-7|.|TRBD1
TGTGCCAGCAGCCAAGTGGTGCTAGGACAGGGGAATCCCTACGAGCAGTACTTC
CASSQVVLGQGNPYEQYF
>TRBV30|TRBJ1-6|.|TRBD1
TGTGCCTGGGACAGGGGGCTGGGTTCACCCCTCCACTTT
CAWDRGLGSPLHF
>TRBV5-6|TRBJ2-7|once|.
TGTGCCAGCAGCCTAGACAGGGAGGAACTCTACGAGCAGTACTTC
CASSLDREELYEQYF
>TRBV13|TRBJ2-7|.|TRBD1
TGTGCCAGCAGCTTAGTAGGCTTGGTCGCAGGGGGCCAAGGTGAGCAGTACTTC
CASSLVGLVAGGQGEQYF
>TRBV14|TRBJ2-6|.|TRBD1
TGTGCCAGCAGTGACGGGACAGGGGCCATCCTCACGGGGGCCAACGTCCTGACTTTC
CASSDGTGAILTGANVLTF
>TRBV29-1|TRBJ1-1|few|.
TGCAGCGTAGAACTACCGGGACACCGGAACACTGAAGCTTTCTTT
CSVELPGHRNTEAFF
>TRBV5-4|TRBJ2-3|.|.
TGTGCCAGCAGTTCTACAGGGTTCTCAGATACGCAGTATTTT
CASSSTGFSDTQYF
>TRBV30|TRBJ2-1|.|TRBD2
TGTGCCTGGACCAACCCCCCGCCTAGCGGGCCTGGGAATGAGCAGTTCTTC
CAWTNPPPSGPGNEQFF
>TRBV5-5|TRBJ2-3|once|.
TGTGCCAGCAGCCGCGAAAGAGCCGATACGCAGTATTTT
CASSRERADTQYF
>TRBV12-5|TRBJ1-1|.|.
TGTGCTAGTGGTTCCCCTGGGGGGATGAACACTGAAGCTTTCTTT
CASGSPGGMNTEAFF
>TRBV9|TRBJ1-2|few|TRBD1
TGTGCCAGCAGCATAGGGACAGGAGGGTATGGCTACACCTTC
CASSIGTGGYGYTF
>TRBV25-1|TRBJ2-5|.|.
TGTGCCAGCAGTGAACCCCGCAGACAAGAGACCCAGTACTTC
CASSEPRRQETQYF
>TRBV19|TRBJ2-2|.|TRBD1
TGTGCCAGTAGTGCGGACAGGGGGCTCACCGGGGAGCTGTTTTTT
CASSADRGLTGELFF
>TRBV5-1|TRBJ2-1|.|TRBD2
TGCGCCAGCAGCGGGGCTAGCGGGGGGGCCGTGGATAATGAGCAGTTCTTC
CASSGASGGAVDNEQFF
>TRBV12-3/TRBV12-4|TRBJ1-1|.|.
TGTGCCAGCAGTCCCTCGGGGATAGCTGAAGCTTTCTTT
CASSPSGIAEAFF
>TRBV7-9|TRBJ1-6|.|.
TGTGCCAGCAGCTTAGTCGCAGGCTTCTCACCCCTCCACTTT
CASSLVAGFSPLHF
>TRBV6-5|TRBJ2-5|.|TRBD1
TGTGCCAGCAGTTACAGGGACAGCCAAGAGACCCAGTACTTC
CASSYRDSQETQYF
>TRBV25-1|TRBJ2-5|.|.
TGTGCCACCAGCAGGGGGGCCGAAGAGACCCAGTACTTC
CATSRGAEETQYF
>TRBV13|TRBJ1-2|once|.
TGTGCCAGCAGCTTACAGGGAGGTGGCTACACCTTC
CASSLQGGGYTF
>TRBV2|TRBJ1-2|.|.
TGTGCCAGCAGCCCTGCCGATCTGGGGACTCATGGCTACACCTTC
CASSPADLGTHGYTF
>TRBV27|TRBJ2-5|.|.
TGTGCCAGCAGGCGAACTAGGTCGGAGACCCAGTACTTC
CASRRTRSETQYF
>TRBV4-3|TRBJ2-1|.|TRBD2
TGCGCCAGCAGCCAAGGTGGGGGGGCCTACAATGAGCAGTTCTTC
CASSQGGGAYNEQFF
>TRBV3-1/TRBV3-2|TRBJ2-7|.|TRBD1
TGTGCCAGCAGCCGAGACGGGACAGGGGAGGGGTGGTACGAGCAGTACTTC
CASSRDGTGEGWYEQYF
>TRBV15|TRBJ1-5|once|.
TGTGCCACCAGCGTAGGAGGGTTTTATCAGCCCCAGCATTTT
CATSVGGFYQPQHF
>TRBV11-1|TRBJ2-1|.|.
TGTGCCAGCAGCGACAGCAGGGGTATCGGTGAGCAGTTCTTC
CASSDSRGIGEQFF
>TRBV4-3|TRBJ1-2|.|.
TGCGCCAGCAGCCAAGCGCTGACCGGGGTCTCGGATGGCTACACCTTC
CASSQALTGVSDGYTF
>TRBV20-1|TRBJ2-1|.|TRBD2
TGCAGTGCTACGGGGACTAGGCAGTTCTTC
CSATGTRQFF
>TRBV6-5|TRBJ1-5|.|.
TGTGCCAGCACCCCACCCCGGGGTCAGCCCCAGCATTTT
CASTPPRGQPQHF
>TRBV7-9|TRBJ2-2|.|.
TGTGCCAGCAGCTTAGCGACGTCAGCAGGTAAGTCTCCCGGGGAGCTGTTTTTT
CASSLATSAGKSPGELFF
>TRBV10-3|TRBJ1-1|few|TRBD1
TGTGCCATCAGTGCGGGACAGACGAACACTGAAGCTTTCTTT
CAISAGQTNTEAFF
>TRBV10-3|TRBJ2-5|.|.
TGTGCCATCAGTCACGGGACATACCAAGAGACCCAGTACTTC
CAISHGTYQETQYF